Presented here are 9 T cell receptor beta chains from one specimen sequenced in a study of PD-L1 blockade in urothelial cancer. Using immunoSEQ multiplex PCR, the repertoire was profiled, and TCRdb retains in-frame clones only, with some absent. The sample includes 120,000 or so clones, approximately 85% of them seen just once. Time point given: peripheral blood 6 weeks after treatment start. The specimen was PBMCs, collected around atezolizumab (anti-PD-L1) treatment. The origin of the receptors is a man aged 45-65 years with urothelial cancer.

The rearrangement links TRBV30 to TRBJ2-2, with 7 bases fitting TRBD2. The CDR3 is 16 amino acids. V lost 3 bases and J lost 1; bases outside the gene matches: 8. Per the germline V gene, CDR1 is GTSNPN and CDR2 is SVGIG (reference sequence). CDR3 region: CAWSRGASGNTGELFF. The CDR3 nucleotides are TGTGCCTGGAGCCGCGGGGCTAGCGGGAACACCGGGGAGCTGTTTTTT.

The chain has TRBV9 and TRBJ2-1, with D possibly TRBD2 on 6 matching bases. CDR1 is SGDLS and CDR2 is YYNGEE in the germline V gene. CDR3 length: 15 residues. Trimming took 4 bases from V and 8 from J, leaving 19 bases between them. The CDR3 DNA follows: TGTGCCAGCAGCCCCCGGCGGGGCCAGTGGCATGAGCAGTTCTTC. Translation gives CASSPRRGQWHEQFF.

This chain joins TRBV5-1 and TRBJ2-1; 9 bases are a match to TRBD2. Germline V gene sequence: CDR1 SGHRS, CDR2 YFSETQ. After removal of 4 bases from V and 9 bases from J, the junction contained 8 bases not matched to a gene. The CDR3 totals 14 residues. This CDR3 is CASSPLGTSIEQFF. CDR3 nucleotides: TGCGCCAGCAGCCCTCTAGGGACTAGCATTGAGCAGTTCTTC.

CDR3 amino acids: CASSVGGSGGLETQYF. Written as DNA, the CDR3 is TGTGCCAGCAGCGTAGGGGGATCGGGAGGTCTAGAGACCCAGTACTTC. The V call is TRBV9, the J call TRBJ2-5; 7 nucleotides line up with TRBD2. The CDR3 covers 16 residues. The J segment lost 4 bases and the V segment lost 0 bases, leaving 9 bases of the junction unmatched. The germline V gene has CDR1 SGDLS and CDR2 YYNGEE.

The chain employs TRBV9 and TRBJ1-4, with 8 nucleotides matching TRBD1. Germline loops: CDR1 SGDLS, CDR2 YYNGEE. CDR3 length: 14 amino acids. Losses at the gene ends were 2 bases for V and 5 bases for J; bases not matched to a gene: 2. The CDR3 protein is CASSVRDRNEKLFF. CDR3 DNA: TGTGCCAGCAGCGTCCGGGACAGGAATGAAAAACTGTTTTTT.

The CDR3 DNA follows: TGTGCCAGCAGCTTGGTTAGCGGGAGAGTCATGGATGAGCAGTTCTTC. Its protein product is CASSLVSGRVMDEQFF. The V call is TRBV5-4, the J call TRBJ2-1; 9 nucleotides match TRBD2. Losses at the gene ends were 0 bases for V and 8 bases for J; bases not matched to a gene: 9. CDR1 is SGHNT, CDR2 YYREEE, per germline (reference sequence). This CDR3 has 16 amino acids.

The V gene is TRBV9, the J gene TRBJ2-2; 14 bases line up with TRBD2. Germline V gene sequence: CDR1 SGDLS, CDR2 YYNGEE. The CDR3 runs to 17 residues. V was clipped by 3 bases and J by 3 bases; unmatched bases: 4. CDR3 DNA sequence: TGTGCCAGCAGCGCCGGGACTAGCGGGAGTTACACCGGGGAGCTGTTTTTT. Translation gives CASSAGTSGSYTGELFF.

CDR3: CASSYLGTLSSGANVLTF. Here the CDR3 DNA reads TGTGCCAGCAGCTATCTCGGGACATTGTCCTCTGGGGCCAACGTCCTGACTTTC. The V call is TRBV27, the J call TRBJ2-6; D might be TRBD1 (6 bases). Germline CDR1 MNHEY, CDR2 SMNVEV (reference sequence). This CDR3 region has 18 residues. The V gene lost 6 bases and the J gene lost 0 bases, with 18 bases spanning the gap. The entire variable domain, with the rest obtained from reference TRBV27 and TRBJ2-6, is as follows: EAQVTQNPRYLITVTGKKLTVTCSQNMNHEYMSWYRQDPGLGLRQIYYSMNVEVTDKGDVPEGYKVSRKEKRNFPLILESPSPNQTSLYFCASSYLGTLSSGANVLTFGAGSRLTVL.

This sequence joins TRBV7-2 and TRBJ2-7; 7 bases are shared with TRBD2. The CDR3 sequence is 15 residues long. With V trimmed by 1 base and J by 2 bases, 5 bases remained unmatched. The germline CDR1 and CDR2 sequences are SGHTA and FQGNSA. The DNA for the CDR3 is TGTGCCAGCAGCTTAGGGGAGGGAGGAACCTACGAGCAGTACTTC. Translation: CASSLGEGGTYEQYF. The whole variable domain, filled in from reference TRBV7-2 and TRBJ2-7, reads GAGVSQSPSNKVTEKGKDVELRCDPISGHTALYWYRQSLGQGLEFLIYFQGNSAPDKSGLPSDRFSAERTGGSVSTLTIQRTQQEDSAVYLCASSLGEGGTYEQYFGPGTRLTVT.